This passage covers 5 T cell receptor beta chains from one sample sequenced in a study of post-analysis software for immune sequencing data. Unique molecular identifiers had been added to the TCR beta cDNA libraries. TCRdb independently ran MiXCR on the PCR reads; one entry per CDR3 protein. The profile covers 350,000 to 450,000 distinct CDR3 sequences, with 39% appearing a single time and 7.6% taken by the ten largest. For these receptors, no antigen is known. The study's findings and limits: Controls showed lower frequencies than patients for a handful of TRBV segments, and TRBV5-6, TRBV5-1 and TRBV20-1 were among these.

Sequencing was done on a sample of blood. These receptors all come from a girl aged 2 to 9 with multiple sclerosis.

Comment on this clonotype: At one end, the junction sequence differs from germline, possibly due to a read error. This chain links TRBV9 with TRBJ2-7; no definite D call. Germline CDR1 is SGDLS and CDR2 is YYNGEE. This CDR3 is built from 14 residues. CDR3 bases: TGTACCAGCAGCGTAGATCCGGAGATCTACGAGCAGTACTTC. Protein product: CTSSVDPEIYEQYF.

This clonotype was observed a few times. This chain uses TRBV12-3 or TRBV12-4 with TRBJ2-5, with 8 bases lining up with TRBD1. The CDR3 totals 15 residues. Unmatched junction bases numbered 8, after V lost 3 bases and J lost 5 bases. CDR3 protein: CASSLAGQGGETQYF. CDR3 in DNA: TGTGCCAGCAGTTTGGCTGGACAGGGTGGGGAGACCCAGTACTTC.

Here the CDR3 reads CASSPQLDRDRGYTF. CDR3 DNA sequence: TGCGCCAGCAGCCCACAACTTGACAGGGATCGTGGCTACACCTTC. The chain is built from TRBV4-3 and TRBJ1-2; the match to TRBD1 covers 7 bases. The length of the CDR3 is 15 residues. V dropped 4 bases and J dropped 7; count of bases not matched to a gene: 12. Germline loops: CDR1 LGHNA, CDR2 YSLEER.

The chain employs TRBV5-1 and TRBJ2-5, with D possibly matching TRBD1 (6 bases). The germline V gene has CDR1 SGHRS and CDR2 YFSETQ. V lost 7 bases, J lost 0 bases, and 10 bases lay in between. This CDR3 comprises 13 residues. In nucleotides, the CDR3 is TGCGCCAGCCCCCGGGACAACCAAGAGACCCAGTACTTC. Translated: CASPRDNQETQYF.

The rearrangement uses TRBV7-2 and TRBJ2-5; D possibly matches TRBD1 or TRBD2 (5 bases each). The CDR3 has 16 amino acids. CDR1 and CDR2 from the germline V gene are SGHTA and FQGNSA. The germline V and J ends were trimmed by 3 bases and 1 base, with 15 bases remaining between them. CDR3 DNA: TGTGCCAGCAGCTTTAGGTCTAGTGGGGGCCAAGAGACCCAGTACTTC. Its protein product is CASSFRSSGGQETQYF.